A single sample gave rise to the 9 T cell receptor beta chains below, sequenced in a study of OX40 agonist ivuxolimab in advanced cancers. This table comes from immunoSEQ multiplex PCR, and its TCRdb copy is limited to in-frame clones, with some not included. The sample gives some 100,000 clones, about nine tenths of which show up once; around 2% is in the top ten. The sequenced sample was CD4+ or CD8+ T cells sorted from blood, obtained in a trial of the OX40 agonist ivuxolimab. The receptors originated from an adult with an advanced solid tumor such as melanoma, head and neck, liver or kidney cancer.

The chain has TRBV5-1 and TRBJ2-3, with TRBD1 matching over 12 bases. Losses at the gene ends were 2 bases for V and 4 bases for J; bases not matched to a gene: 5. Germline CDR1 is SGHRS and CDR2 is YFSETQ. This CDR3 region has 16 residues. CDR3 in amino acids: CASSFSGTGGSDTQYF. In DNA form, the CDR3 reads TGCGCCAGCAGCTTTTCGGGGACAGGGGGCTCAGATACGCAGTATTTT.

This rearrangement joins TRBV7-9 to TRBJ1-2; 8 nucleotides align to TRBD1. V trimming: 5 bases; J trimming: 6 bases; junction bases outside the gene matches: 11. The germline V gene encodes CDR1 SEHNR and CDR2 FQNEAQ (reference sequence). This CDR3 has 15 residues. The CDR3: CASSLYGTGLDGYTF. The CDR3 DNA follows: TGTGCCAGCAGCCTATACGGGACAGGTTTAGATGGCTACACCTTC.

The rearrangement uses TRBV7-9 and TRBJ2-3; D is perhaps TRBD1 or TRBD2 (6 bases each). V lost 7 bases, J lost 5 bases, and 10 bases lay in between. This CDR3 is built from 12 residues. CDR1 is SEHNR, CDR2 FQNEAQ, per germline (reference sequence). CDR3 DNA: TGTGCCAGCACGGGGGCCAAAGATACGCAGTATTTT. Translation: CASTGAKDTQYF.

The chain links TRBV11-3 to TRBJ2-6, with 8 bases matching TRBD2. Germline V lookup: CDR1 SGHNT, CDR2 YENEEA. This CDR3 spans 16 amino acids. The V and J ends lost 7 bases and 0 bases, in that order; junction bases with no gene match: 5. CDR3 loop: CASKRAGGSGANVLTF. The CDR3 region has the DNA TGTGCCAGCAAGAGGGCGGGAGGCTCTGGGGCCAACGTCCTGACTTTC.

The rearrangement joins TRBV6-6 to TRBJ1-2; D may be TRBD1 (5 bases). Germline V gene data show CDR1 as MNHNY and CDR2 as SVGAGI (reference sequence). The CDR3 has 15 amino acids. Trimming left V 2 bases short and J 5 bases short, with 15 bases between. CDR3 protein: CASSYGGGLGYGYTF. The CDR3 DNA is TGTGCCAGCAGTTACGGCGGGGGTTTAGGGTATGGCTACACCTTC.

This clone appeared once. The V and J genes are TRBV19 and TRBJ2-1; D not certain. Germline CDR1 LNHDA, CDR2 SQIVND (reference sequence). V shed 4 bases and J shed 8 bases, with 15 bases lying between them. CDR3 length: 14 amino acids. This chain's CDR3 is CASSTPVGPHEQFF. In DNA, the CDR3 is TGTGCCAGTAGTACCCCTGTCGGGCCCCATGAGCAGTTCTTC.

Note on this clone: Other nucleotide sequences from this sample produce the same CDR3. The chain carries TRBV18 and TRBJ2-5; 12 bases align to TRBD1. The J segment lost 4 bases and the V segment lost 3 bases, leaving 3 bases of the junction unmatched. CDR1 and CDR2 (germline): KGHSH, LQKENI. CDR3 length equals 15 residues. The CDR3 here is CASSPGQGARETQYF. The CDR3 region has the DNA TGTGCCAGCTCACCGGGACAGGGGGCGAGAGAGACCCAGTACTTC. The variable domain in full, with the rest retrieved from reference TRBV18 and TRBJ2-5, is NAGVMQNPRHLVRRRGQEARLRCSPMKGHSHVYWYRQLPEEGLKFMVYLQKENIIDESGMPKERFSAEFPKEGPSILRIQQVVRGDSAAYFCASSPGQGARETQYFGPGTRLLVL.

The rearrangement uses TRBV5-5 and TRBJ2-7, with 9 bases aligning to TRBD2. Unmatched junction bases numbered 5, after V lost 1 base and J lost 3 bases. CDR1 and CDR2 from the germline V gene are SGHKS and YYEKEE (reference sequence). This CDR3 region has 15 residues. The CDR3 region has the DNA TGTGCCAGCAGCTTGAGCCTAGCGGGACTCTACGAGCAGTACTTC. It specifies CASSLSLAGLYEQYF.

This clone was counted between two and nine times. The V gene is TRBV11-2, the J gene TRBJ2-7; 7 nucleotides align to TRBD2. Germline CDR1 reads SGHAT; CDR2 reads FQNNGV. The junction had 18 bases not matched to a gene; V was cut back by 7 bases and J by 0 bases. The CDR3 totals 18 residues. The CDR3 bases are TGTGCCAGCACCCTAGGCGGTGTAGCGGGTTGGAGCTCCTACGAGCAGTACTTC. This encodes CASTLGGVAGWSSYEQYF.